The 15 T cell receptor beta chains below were found in one sample sequenced in a study of T cells in localized non-small cell lung cancer. Libraries were prepared by immunoSEQ multiplex PCR; TCRdb keeps only in-frame clonotypes and omits some of them. The sample records about 41,000 clones, around 87% being singletons. The material was peripheral blood, obtained before any cancer treatment. The receptors shown here come from a woman between 18 and 50 years old with stage III lung adenocarcinoma.

The chain joins TRBV6-1 to TRBJ2-5; 14 nucleotides agree with TRBD2. The CDR3 contains 18 residues. After removal of 4 bases from V and 6 bases from J, the junction contained 13 bases not matched to a gene. From germline, CDR1 is MNHNS and CDR2 SASEGT. The CDR3 is CASSAQTSGGAGGKTQYF. In DNA form, the CDR3 reads TGTGCCAGCAGTGCCCAGACTAGCGGGGGGGCCGGAGGAAAGACCCAGTACTTC.

This clone was counted once. The J gene is TRBJ2-5, the V gene TRBV4-1; 10 bases map to TRBD1. This CDR3 region has 15 residues. CDR1 is MGHRA, CDR2 YSYEKL, per germline. Trimming took 1 base from V and 4 from J; bases not matched to a gene: 3. CDR3 sequence reads: CASSQVRDRGETQYF. Written as DNA, the CDR3 is TGCGCCAGCAGCCAAGTTAGGGACAGGGGAGAGACCCAGTACTTC.

The rearrangement joins TRBV6-5 to TRBJ2-2; D assignment may be TRBD1 or TRBD2 (5 bases each). V lost 6 bases to trimming and J lost 4 bases, with 9 bases between them. CDR3 length: 13 residues. Germline V gene data show CDR1 as MNHEY and CDR2 as SVGAGI. CDR3: CASRAGTTGELFF. The CDR3 region has the DNA TGTGCCAGCAGAGCAGGGACCACCGGGGAGCTGTTTTTT.

This chain joins TRBV7-9 and TRBJ1-6, with D possibly TRBD1 on 5 matching bases. Germline values: CDR1 SEHNR, CDR2 FQNEAQ (reference sequence). Trimming removed 3 bases from V and 11 bases from J, with 14 bases in between. CDR3 length: 14 amino acids. The CDR3: CASSFKGTGAPLHF. CDR3 nucleotide sequence: TGTGCCAGCAGCTTTAAGGGGACGGGGGCACCCCTCCACTTT.

As DNA, the CDR3 is TGCGCCAGCAAACCGGGACACACTGGCCAAGAGACCCAGTACTTC. The encoded protein is CASKPGHTGQETQYF. The V gene is TRBV5-1, the J gene TRBJ2-5; maybe TRBD1 (6 bases). The germline V and J ends were trimmed by 6 bases and 1 base, with 16 bases remaining between them. This CDR3 is 15 amino acids long. The germline gives CDR1 SGHRS, CDR2 YFSETQ.

This clone was picked up a small number of times. The chain couples TRBV29-1 to TRBJ2-2, with TRBD1 identical over 10 bases. CDR1 SQVTM and CDR2 ANQGSEA come from the germline V gene. The CDR3 loop spans 16 amino acids. The V segment lost 1 base and the J segment 4 bases; nucleotides outside the gene matches: 6. The chain's CDR3 is CSVEGDRGQSTGELFF. The DNA of the CDR3 is TGCAGCGTTGAAGGCGACAGGGGGCAGAGCACCGGGGAGCTGTTTTTT.

The DNA for the CDR3 is TGTGCCAGCAGTTACCTACTCTGGGGCTACGGTGAAAAACTGTTTTTT. The encoded protein is CASSYLLWGYGEKLFF. This chain connects TRBV6-6 to TRBJ1-4; a possible D gene is TRBD1 (5 bases). Trimming removed 2 bases from V and 7 bases from J, with 17 bases in between. This CDR3 comprises 16 residues. Germline V gene lookup returns CDR1 MNHNY and CDR2 SVGAGI (reference sequence).

The chain uses TRBV7-3 and TRBJ2-1; either TRBD1 or TRBD2 may supply D (6 bases each). The CDR3 has 12 residues. The V end lost 3 bases, the J end lost 9 bases, and 9 bases lay between the germline ends. Per the germline V gene, CDR1 is SGHTA and CDR2 is FQGTGA. Here the CDR3 reads CASSLKGGEQFF. The CDR3 coding sequence is TGTGCCAGCAGCTTGAAGGGGGGTGAGCAGTTCTTC.

V is TRBV19 and J is TRBJ2-5; 13 nucleotides match TRBD2. Germline loops: CDR1 LNHDA, CDR2 SQIVND (reference sequence). The junction had 3 bases not matched to a gene; V was cut back by 4 bases and J by 1 base. CDR3 length: 16 amino acids. CDR3 loop: CASSRGLAGIQETQYF. CDR3 sequence (DNA): TGTGCCAGTAGTAGGGGACTAGCGGGGATCCAAGAGACCCAGTACTTC. Looking up the rest from reference TRBV19 and TRBJ2-5 gives the full variable domain: DGGITQSPKYLFRKEGQNVTLSCEQNLNHDAMYWYRQDPGQGLRLIYYSQIVNDFQKGDIAEGYSVSREKKESFPLTVTSAQKNPTAFYLCASSRGLAGIQETQYFGPGTRLLVL.

The V and J genes are TRBV9 and TRBJ1-2; D may be TRBD1 (5 bases). CDR3 size: 14 residues. V was clipped by 6 bases and J by 2 bases, with 14 bases between them. CDR1 SGDLS and CDR2 YYNGEE come from the germline V gene. The CDR3 bases are TGTGCCAGCAACCCCTCCGGGGGAAACTATGGCTACACCTTC. Translation gives CASNPSGGNYGYTF.

The chain has TRBV19 and TRBJ1-2; the D is unclear. The germline CDR1 and CDR2 sequences are LNHDA and SQIVND (reference sequence). The V gene lost 11 bases and the J gene lost 4 bases, with 11 bases spanning the gap. The CDR3 contains 11 residues. The DNA of the CDR3 is TGTGCCGCCGGCCTCACCTATGGCTACACCTTC. Residues: CAAGLTYGYTF.

The V and J genes are TRBV4-1 and TRBJ1-2; D possibly corresponds to TRBD1 (5 bases). CDR1 MGHRA and CDR2 YSYEKL come from the germline V gene. This CDR3 has 15 residues. V gave up 1 base and J gave up 5 bases, with 14 bases separating them. CDR3: CASSQVGGQAYGYTF. CDR3 DNA: TGCGCCAGCAGCCAAGTGGGCGGACAAGCGTATGGCTACACCTTC.

V usage is TRBV9 and J usage is TRBJ1-3; no firm D call. The CDR3 sequence is 14 residues long. Germline V gene lookup returns CDR1 SGDLS and CDR2 YYNGEE. Trimming took 4 bases from V and 6 from J, leaving 14 bases between them. The CDR3 is CASSLLDGENTIYF. Written as DNA, the CDR3 is TGTGCCAGCAGCTTACTGGACGGAGAAAACACCATATATTTT. The full variable domain, rest sourced from reference TRBV9 and TRBJ1-3, is DSGVTQTPKHLITATGQRVTLRCSPRSGDLSVYWYQQSLDQGLQFLIQYYNGEERAKGNILERFSAQQFPDLHSELNLSSLELGDSALYFCASSLLDGENTIYFGEGSWLTVV.

This sequence joins TRBV6-5 and TRBJ1-1; perhaps TRBD1 as D (6 bases). This CDR3 has 15 amino acids. V lost 2 bases and J 1 base, leaving 11 bases between the germline ends. In germline, CDR1 is MNHEY, CDR2 SVGAGI. CDR3 in amino acids: CASSYREGGNTEAFF. CDR3 in DNA: TGTGCCAGCAGTTACAGGGAGGGGGGGAACACTGAAGCTTTCTTT.

V gene TRBV6-6 combines with J gene TRBJ2-3; 7 bases align to TRBD1. The CDR3 has 14 residues. V dropped 6 bases and J dropped 6; count of bases not matched to a gene: 9. Germline V gives CDR1 MNHNY, CDR2 SVGAGI (reference sequence). This chain's CDR3 is CASSPRQGLDTQYF. CDR3 sequence (DNA): TGTGCCAGCAGCCCCAGACAGGGATTGGATACGCAGTATTTT.